The sequence of this T cell receptor beta chain was determined in a study of cytomegalovirus exposure and HLA in healthy donors. For the study at large: The same platform was used for the roughly 120 validation repertoires and the roughly 600 first-cohort repertoires, a later analysis reported. Study observations and caveats: The study labeled 150 to 200 TCR beta chains cytomegalovirus-associated. It was confirmed in vitro that a few of the CMV-associated chains were specific for CMV antigens.

The donors formed part of the roughly 110-subject validation cohort, distinct from the approximately 640-subject first cohort. Libraries were prepared by immunoSEQ multiplex PCR; TCRdb keeps only in-frame clonotypes and omits some of them. The table includes tens of thousands of clones, roughly 90% detected once. Note on this clone: Its antigen is unknown.

CDR1 and CDR2 (germline): SGHTA, FQGTGA. The CDR3 is 15 residues long. The V and J ends lost 5 bases and 6 bases respectively, with 17 bases between them. V gene TRBV7-3 combines with J gene TRBJ2-1, with a weak D call TRBD1 (6 bases). The specimen was PBMCs. The clonotype comes from a woman in her 30s in good health and CMV-seronegative. CDR3 coding DNA: TGTGCCAGCAGCACACCCGGGACACCGTTCAATGAGCAGTTCTTC. It yields the protein CASSTPGTPFNEQFF.